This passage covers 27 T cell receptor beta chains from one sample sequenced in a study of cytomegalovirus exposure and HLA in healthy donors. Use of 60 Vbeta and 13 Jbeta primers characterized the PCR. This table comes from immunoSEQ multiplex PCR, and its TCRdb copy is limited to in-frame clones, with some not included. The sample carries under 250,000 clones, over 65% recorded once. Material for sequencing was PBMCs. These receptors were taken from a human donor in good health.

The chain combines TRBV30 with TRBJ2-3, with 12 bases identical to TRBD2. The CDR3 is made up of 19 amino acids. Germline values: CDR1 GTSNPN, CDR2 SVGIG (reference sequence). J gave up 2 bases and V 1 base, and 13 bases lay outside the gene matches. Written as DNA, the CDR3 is TGTGCCTGGAGTGCCCCGGGACTAGCGGGCGGAGTCGTCACAGATACGCAGTATTTT. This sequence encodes CAWSAPGLAGGVVTDTQYF.

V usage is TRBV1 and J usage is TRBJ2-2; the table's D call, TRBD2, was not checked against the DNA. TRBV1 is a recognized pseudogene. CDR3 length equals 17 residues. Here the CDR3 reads CTSSQPSGGVWTGELFF. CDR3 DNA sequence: TGCACCAGCAGCCAACCGAGCGGGGGGGTGTGGACCGGGGAGCTGTTTTTT.

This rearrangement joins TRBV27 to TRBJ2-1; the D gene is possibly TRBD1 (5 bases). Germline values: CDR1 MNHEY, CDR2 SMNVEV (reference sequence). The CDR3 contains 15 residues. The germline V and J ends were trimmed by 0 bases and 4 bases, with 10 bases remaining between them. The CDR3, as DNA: TGTGCCAGCAGTTTATCGGGGCAGGCTTACAATGAGCAGTTCTTC. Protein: CASSLSGQAYNEQFF.

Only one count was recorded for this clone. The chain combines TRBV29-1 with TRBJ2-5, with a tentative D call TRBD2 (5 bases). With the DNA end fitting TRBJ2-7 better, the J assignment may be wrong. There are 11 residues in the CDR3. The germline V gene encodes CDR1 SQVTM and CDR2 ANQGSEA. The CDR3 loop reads CSVEGMNEQYF. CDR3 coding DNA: TGCAGCGTCGAGGGAATGAACGAGCAGTACTTC.

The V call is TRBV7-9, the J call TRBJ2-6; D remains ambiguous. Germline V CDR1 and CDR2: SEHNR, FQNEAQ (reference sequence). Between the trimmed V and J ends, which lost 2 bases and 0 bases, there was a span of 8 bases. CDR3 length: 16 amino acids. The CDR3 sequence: CASSLSVFSGANVLTF. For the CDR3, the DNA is TGTGCCAGCAGCTTATCGGTATTCTCTGGGGCCAACGTCCTGACTTTC.

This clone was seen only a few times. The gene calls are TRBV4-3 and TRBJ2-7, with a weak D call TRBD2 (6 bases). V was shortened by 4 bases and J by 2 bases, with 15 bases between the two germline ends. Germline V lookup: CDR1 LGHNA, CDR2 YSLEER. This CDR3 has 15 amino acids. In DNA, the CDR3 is TGCGCCAGCAGCCGAGAACTAGCCGTAGCCTACGAGCAGTACTTC. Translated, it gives CASSRELAVAYEQYF.

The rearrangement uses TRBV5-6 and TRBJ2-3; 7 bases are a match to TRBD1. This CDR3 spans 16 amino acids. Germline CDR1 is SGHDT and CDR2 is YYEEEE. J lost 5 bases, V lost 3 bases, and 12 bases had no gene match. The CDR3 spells CASSSSDRGRVDTQYF. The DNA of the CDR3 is TGTGCCAGCAGCTCCTCGGATAGGGGGCGGGTAGATACGCAGTATTTT. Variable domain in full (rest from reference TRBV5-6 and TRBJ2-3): DAGVTQSPTHLIKTRGQQVTLRCSPKSGHDTVSWYQQALGQGPQFIFQYYEEEERQRGNFPDRFSGHQFPNYSSELNVNALLLGDSALYLCASSSSDRGRVDTQYFGPGTRLTVL.

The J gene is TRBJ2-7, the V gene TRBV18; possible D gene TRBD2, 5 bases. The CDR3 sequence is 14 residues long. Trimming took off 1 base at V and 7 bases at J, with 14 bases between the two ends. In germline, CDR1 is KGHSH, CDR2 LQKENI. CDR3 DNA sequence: TGTGCCAGCTCACCACGACTACAGATAAGGGAGCAGTACTTC. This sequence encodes CASSPRLQIREQYF.

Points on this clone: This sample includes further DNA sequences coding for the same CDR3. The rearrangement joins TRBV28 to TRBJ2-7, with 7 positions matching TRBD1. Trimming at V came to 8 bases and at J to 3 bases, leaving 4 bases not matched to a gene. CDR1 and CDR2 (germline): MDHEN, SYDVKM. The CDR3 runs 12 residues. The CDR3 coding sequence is TGTGCCAGCCGGACAGGCAGCTACGAGCAGTACTTC. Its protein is CASRTGSYEQYF. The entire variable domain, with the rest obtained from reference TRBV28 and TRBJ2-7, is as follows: DVKVTQSSRYLVKRTGEKVFLECVQDMDHENMFWYRQDPGLGLRLIYFSYDVKMKEKGDIPEGYSVSREKKERFSLILESASTNQTSMYLCASRTGSYEQYFGPGTRLTVT.

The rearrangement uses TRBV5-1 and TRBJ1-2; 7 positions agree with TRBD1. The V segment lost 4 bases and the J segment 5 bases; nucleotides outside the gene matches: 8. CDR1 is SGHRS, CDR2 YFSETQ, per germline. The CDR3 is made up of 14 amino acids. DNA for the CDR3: TGCGCCAGCAGCCACTCCGACAGGGTATATGGCTACACCTTC. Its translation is CASSHSDRVYGYTF.

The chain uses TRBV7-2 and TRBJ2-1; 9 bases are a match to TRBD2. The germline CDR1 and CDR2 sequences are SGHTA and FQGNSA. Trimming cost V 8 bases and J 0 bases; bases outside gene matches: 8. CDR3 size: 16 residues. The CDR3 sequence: CASGREGRRSYNEQFF. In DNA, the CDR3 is TGTGCCAGCGGGCGGGAGGGCCGTCGCTCCTACAATGAGCAGTTCTTC. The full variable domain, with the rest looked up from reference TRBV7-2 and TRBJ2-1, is GAGVSQSPSNKVTEKGKDVELRCDPISGHTALYWYRQSLGQGLEFLIYFQGNSAPDKSGLPSDRFSAERTGGSVSTLTIQRTQQEDSAVYLCASGREGRRSYNEQFFGPGTRLTVL.

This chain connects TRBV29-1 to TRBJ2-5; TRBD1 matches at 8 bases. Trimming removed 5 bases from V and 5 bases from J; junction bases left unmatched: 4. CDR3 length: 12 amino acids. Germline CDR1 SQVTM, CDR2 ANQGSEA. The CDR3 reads CSVLRTGETQYF. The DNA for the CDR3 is TGCAGCGTTCTTAGGACAGGGGAGACCCAGTACTTC. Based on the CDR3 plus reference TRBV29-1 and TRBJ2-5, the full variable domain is SAVISQKPSRDICQRGTSLTIQCQVDSQVTMMFWYRQQPGQSLTLIATANQGSEATYESGFVIDKFPISRPNLTFSTLTVSNMSPEDSSIYLCSVLRTGETQYFGPGTRLLVL.

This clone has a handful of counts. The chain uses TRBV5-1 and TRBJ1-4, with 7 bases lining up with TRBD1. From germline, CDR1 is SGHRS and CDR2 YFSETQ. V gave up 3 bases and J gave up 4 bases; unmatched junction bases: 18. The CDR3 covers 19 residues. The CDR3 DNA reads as TGCGCCAGCAGCTACCGACCCGGGACAGTCGATTCTTATAATGAAAAACTGTTTTTT. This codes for CASSYRPGTVDSYNEKLFF.

The CDR3 DNA reads TGCGCCAGCAGCCCGAGCGGGTTCATCACAGATACGCAGTATTTT. Protein sequence: CASSPSGFITDTQYF. The chain recombines TRBV5-1 with TRBJ2-3, with D tentatively TRBD2 (6 bases). The germline V and J ends were trimmed by 4 bases and 2 bases, with 14 bases remaining between them. CDR1 SGHRS and CDR2 YFSETQ come from the germline V gene. This CDR3 spans 15 amino acids.

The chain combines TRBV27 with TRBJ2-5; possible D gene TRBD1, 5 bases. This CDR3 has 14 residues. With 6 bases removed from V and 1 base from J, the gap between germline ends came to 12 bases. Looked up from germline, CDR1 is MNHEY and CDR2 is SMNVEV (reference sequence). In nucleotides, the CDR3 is TGTGCCAGCAGCCGAAGACAGTCCCAAGAGACCCAGTACTTC. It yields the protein CASSRRQSQETQYF.

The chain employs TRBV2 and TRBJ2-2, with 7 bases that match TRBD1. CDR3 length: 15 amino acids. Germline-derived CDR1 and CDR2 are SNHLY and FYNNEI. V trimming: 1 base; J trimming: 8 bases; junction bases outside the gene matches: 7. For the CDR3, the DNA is TGTGCCAGCAGTGAAGGTTTGAGGGGGCTGGGGGAGCTGTTTTTT. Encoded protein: CASSEGLRGLGELFF.

In DNA, the CDR3 is TGCGCCAGCAGCCAAGATTTACAATTGACGGGATCAGATACGCAGTATTTT. Translation: CASSQDLQLTGSDTQYF. The chain has TRBV4-3 and TRBJ2-3, with D maybe TRBD2 (5 bases). Trimming stripped 0 bases from V and 4 bases from J, with 17 bases between. The germline CDR1 and CDR2 sequences are LGHNA and YSLEER. The CDR3 is made up of 17 amino acids.

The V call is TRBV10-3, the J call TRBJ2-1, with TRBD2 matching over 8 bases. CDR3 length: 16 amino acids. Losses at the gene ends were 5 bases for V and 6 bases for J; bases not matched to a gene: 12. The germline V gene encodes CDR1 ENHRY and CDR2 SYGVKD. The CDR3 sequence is CAISQFAGGPLNEQFF. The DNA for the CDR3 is TGTGCCATCAGTCAATTCGCGGGAGGTCCCCTCAATGAGCAGTTCTTC.

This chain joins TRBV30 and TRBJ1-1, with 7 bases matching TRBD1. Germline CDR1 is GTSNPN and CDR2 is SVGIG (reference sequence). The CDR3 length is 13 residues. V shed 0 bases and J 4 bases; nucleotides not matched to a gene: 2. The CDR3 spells CAWSVAGGTEAFF. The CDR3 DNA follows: TGTGCCTGGAGTGTGGCAGGGGGCACTGAAGCTTTCTTT.

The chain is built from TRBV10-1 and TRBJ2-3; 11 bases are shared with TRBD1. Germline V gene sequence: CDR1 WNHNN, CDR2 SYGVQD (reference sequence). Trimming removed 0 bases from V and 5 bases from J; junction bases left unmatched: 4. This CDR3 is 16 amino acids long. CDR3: CASSESGTGGKDTQYF. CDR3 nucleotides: TGCGCCAGCAGTGAGTCTGGGACAGGGGGGAAAGATACGCAGTATTTT.

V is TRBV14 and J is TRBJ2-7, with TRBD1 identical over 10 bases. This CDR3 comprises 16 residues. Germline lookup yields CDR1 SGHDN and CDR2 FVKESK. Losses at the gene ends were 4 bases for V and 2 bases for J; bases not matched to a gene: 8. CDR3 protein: CASSPHDRGLAYEQYF. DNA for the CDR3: TGTGCCAGCAGCCCCCATGACAGGGGGCTCGCCTACGAGCAGTACTTC.

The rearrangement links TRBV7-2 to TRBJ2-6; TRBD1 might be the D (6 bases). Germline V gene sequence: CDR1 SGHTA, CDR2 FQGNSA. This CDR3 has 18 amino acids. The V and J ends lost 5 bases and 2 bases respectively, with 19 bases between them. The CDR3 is CASSPQGTRRPGANVLTF. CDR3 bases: TGTGCCAGCAGCCCCCAGGGGACCCGCCGACCTGGGGCCAACGTCCTGACTTTC.

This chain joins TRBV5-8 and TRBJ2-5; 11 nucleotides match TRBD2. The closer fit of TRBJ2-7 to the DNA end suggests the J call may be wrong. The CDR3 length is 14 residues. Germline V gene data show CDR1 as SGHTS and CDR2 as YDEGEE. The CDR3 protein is CASSLGLAGHEQYF. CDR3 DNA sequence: TGTGCCAGCAGCTTGGGACTAGCGGGACACGAGCAGTACTTC.

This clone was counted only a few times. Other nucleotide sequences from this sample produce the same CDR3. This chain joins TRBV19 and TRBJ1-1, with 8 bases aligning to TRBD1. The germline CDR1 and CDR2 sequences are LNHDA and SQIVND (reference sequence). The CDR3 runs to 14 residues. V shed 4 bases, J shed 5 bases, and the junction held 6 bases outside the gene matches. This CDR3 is CASSRQGAGTEAFF. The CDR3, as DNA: TGTGCCAGTAGTAGGCAGGGGGCTGGGACTGAAGCTTTCTTT.

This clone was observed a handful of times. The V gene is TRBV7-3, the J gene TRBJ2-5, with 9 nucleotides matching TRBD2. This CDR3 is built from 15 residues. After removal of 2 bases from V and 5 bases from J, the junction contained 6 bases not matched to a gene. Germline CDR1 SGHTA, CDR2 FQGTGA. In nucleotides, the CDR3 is TGTGCCAGCAGCTTATCCGGAAGCGGGAGGGAGACCCAGTACTTC. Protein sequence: CASSLSGSGRETQYF.

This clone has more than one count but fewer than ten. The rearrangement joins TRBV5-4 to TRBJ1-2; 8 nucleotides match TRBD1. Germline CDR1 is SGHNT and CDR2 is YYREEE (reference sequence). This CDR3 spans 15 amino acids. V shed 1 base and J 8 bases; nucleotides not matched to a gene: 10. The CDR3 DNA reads TGTGCCAGCAGCTTGCAGGACAGGGTTACGAGGGGCTACACCTTC. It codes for CASSLQDRVTRGYTF.

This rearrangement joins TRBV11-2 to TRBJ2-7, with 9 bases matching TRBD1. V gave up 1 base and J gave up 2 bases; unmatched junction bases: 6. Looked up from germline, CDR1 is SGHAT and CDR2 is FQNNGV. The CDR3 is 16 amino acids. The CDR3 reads CASSLGWGTGPYEQYF. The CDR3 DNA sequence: TGTGCCAGCAGCTTAGGTTGGGGGACAGGGCCCTACGAGCAGTACTTC.